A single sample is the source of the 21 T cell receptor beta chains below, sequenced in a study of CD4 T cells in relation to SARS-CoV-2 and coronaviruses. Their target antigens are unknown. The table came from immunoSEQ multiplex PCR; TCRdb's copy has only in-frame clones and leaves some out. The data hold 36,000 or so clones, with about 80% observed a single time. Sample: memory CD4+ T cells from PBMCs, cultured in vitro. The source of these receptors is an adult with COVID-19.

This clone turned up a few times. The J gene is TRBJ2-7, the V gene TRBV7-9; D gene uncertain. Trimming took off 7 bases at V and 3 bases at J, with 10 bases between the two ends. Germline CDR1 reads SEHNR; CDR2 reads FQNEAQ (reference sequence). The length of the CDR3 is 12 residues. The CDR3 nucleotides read TGTGCCAGCACCGAACAAGGCTACGAGCAGTACTTC. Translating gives CASTEQGYEQYF.

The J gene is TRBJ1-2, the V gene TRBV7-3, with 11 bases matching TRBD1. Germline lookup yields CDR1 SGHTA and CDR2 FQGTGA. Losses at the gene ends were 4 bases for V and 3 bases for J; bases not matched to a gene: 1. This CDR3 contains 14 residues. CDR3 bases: TGTGCCAGCAGCTCGGGACAGGGGGACTATGGCTACACCTTC. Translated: CASSSGQGDYGYTF.

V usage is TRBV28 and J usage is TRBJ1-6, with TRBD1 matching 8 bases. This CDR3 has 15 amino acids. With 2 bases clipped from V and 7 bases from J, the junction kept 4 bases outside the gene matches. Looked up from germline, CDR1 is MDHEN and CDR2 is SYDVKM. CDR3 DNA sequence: TGTGCCAGCAGTTTAGGACAGGGCGGGAATTCACCCCTCCACTTT. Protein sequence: CASSLGQGGNSPLHF. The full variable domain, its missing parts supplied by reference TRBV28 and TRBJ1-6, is DVKVTQSSRYLVKRTGEKVFLECVQDMDHENMFWYRQDPGLGLRLIYFSYDVKMKEKGDIPEGYSVSREKKERFSLILESASTNQTSMYLCASSLGQGGNSPLHFGNGTRLTVT.

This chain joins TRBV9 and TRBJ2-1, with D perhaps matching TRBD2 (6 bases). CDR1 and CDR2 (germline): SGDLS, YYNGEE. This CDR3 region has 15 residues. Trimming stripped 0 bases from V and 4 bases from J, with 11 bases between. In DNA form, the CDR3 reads TGTGCCAGCAGCGTAGACGGGAGTCGGTACAATGAGCAGTTCTTC. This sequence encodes CASSVDGSRYNEQFF.

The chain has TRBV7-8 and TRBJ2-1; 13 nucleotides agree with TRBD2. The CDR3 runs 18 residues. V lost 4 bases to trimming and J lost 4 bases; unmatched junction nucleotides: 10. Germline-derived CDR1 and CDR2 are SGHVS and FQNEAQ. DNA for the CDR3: TGTGCCAGCAGCTGGGGTACTAGCGGGAGGGTTGGGTACAATGAGCAGTTCTTC. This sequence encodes CASSWGTSGRVGYNEQFF.

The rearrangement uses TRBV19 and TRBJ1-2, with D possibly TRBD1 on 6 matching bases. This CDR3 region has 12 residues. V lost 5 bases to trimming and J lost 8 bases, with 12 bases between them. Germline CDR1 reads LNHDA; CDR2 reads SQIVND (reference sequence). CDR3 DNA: TGTGCCAGTAGTCCTGGGGGCGAGGGCTACACCTTC. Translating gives CASSPGGEGYTF.

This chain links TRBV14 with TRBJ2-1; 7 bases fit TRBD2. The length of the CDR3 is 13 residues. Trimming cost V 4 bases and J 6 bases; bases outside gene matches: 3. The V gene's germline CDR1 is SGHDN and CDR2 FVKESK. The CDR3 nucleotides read TGTGCCAGCAGCCCCGGACTAGTCAATGAGCAGTTCTTC. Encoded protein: CASSPGLVNEQFF.

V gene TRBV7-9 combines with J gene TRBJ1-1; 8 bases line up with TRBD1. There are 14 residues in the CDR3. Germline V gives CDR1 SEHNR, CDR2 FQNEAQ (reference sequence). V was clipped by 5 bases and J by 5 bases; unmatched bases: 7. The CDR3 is CASSPRGRRTEAFF. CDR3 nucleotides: TGTGCCAGCAGCCCCAGGGGGCGCCGTACTGAAGCTTTCTTT.

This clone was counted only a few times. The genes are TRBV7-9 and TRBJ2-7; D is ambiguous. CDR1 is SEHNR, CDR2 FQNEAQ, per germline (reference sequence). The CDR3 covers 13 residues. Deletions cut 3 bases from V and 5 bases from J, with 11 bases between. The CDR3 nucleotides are TGTGCCAGCAGCTTGGGTCTAGTGGACGAGCAGTACTTC. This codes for CASSLGLVDEQYF.

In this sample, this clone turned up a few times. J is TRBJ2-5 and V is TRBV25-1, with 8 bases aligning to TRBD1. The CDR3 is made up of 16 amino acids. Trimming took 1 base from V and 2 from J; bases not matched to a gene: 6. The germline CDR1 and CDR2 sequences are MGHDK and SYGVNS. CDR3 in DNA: TGTGCCAGCAGTGAATGGAGGACAGGGTATCAAGAGACCCAGTACTTC. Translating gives CASSEWRTGYQETQYF.

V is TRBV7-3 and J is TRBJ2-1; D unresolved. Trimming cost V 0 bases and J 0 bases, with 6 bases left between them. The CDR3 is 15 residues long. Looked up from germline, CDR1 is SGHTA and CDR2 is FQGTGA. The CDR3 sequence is CASSLTDSSYNEQFF. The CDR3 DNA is TGTGCCAGCAGCTTAACGGATAGCTCCTACAATGAGCAGTTCTTC.

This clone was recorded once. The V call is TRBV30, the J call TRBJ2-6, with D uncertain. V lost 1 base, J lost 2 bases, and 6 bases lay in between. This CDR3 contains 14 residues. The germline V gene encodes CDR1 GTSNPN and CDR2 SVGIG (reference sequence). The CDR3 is CAWSAVAGANVLTF. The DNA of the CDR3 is TGTGCCTGGAGTGCAGTTGCTGGGGCCAACGTCCTGACTTTC. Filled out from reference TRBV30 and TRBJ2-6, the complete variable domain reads SQTIHQWPATLVQPVGSPLSLECTVEGTSNPNLYWYRQAAGRGLQLLFYSVGIGQISSEVPQNLSASRPQDRQFILSSKKLLLSDSGFYLCAWSAVAGANVLTFGAGSRLTVL.

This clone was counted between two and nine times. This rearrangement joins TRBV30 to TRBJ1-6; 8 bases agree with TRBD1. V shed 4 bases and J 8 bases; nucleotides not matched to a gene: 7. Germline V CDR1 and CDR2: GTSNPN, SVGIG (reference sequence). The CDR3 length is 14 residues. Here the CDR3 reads CAWTPGGTYSPLHF. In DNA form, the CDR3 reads TGTGCCTGGACCCCAGGGGGCACATATTCACCCCTCCACTTT.

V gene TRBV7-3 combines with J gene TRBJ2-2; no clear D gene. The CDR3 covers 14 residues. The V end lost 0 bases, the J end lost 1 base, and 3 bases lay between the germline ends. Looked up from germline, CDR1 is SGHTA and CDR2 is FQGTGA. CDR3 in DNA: TGTGCCAGCAGCTTAACCCGGAACACCGGGGAGCTGTTTTTT. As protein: CASSLTRNTGELFF.

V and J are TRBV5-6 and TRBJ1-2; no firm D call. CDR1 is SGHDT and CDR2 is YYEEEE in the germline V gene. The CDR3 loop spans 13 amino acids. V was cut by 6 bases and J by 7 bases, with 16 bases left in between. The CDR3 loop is CASTLRGNGGYTF. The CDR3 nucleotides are TGTGCCAGCACTCTCAGAGGGAACGGTGGCTACACCTTC.

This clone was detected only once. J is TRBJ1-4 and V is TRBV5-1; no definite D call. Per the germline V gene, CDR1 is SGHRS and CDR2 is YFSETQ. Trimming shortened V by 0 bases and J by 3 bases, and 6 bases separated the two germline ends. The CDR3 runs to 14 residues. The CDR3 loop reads CASSLGHPNEKLFF. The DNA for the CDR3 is TGCGCCAGCAGCTTGGGGCACCCTAATGAAAAACTGTTTTTT. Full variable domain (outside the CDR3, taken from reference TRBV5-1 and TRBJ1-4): KAGVTQTPRYLIKTRGQQVTLSCSPISGHRSVSWYQQTPGQGLQFLFEYFSETQRNKGNFPGRFSGRQFSNSRSEMNVSTLELGDSALYLCASSLGHPNEKLFFGSGTQLSVL.

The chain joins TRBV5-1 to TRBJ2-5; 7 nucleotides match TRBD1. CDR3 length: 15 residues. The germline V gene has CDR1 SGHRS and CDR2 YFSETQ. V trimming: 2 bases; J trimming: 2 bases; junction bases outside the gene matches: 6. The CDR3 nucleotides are TGCGCCAGCAGCTTCTCCGGACAGGCTCAAGAGACCCAGTACTTC. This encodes CASSFSGQAQETQYF.

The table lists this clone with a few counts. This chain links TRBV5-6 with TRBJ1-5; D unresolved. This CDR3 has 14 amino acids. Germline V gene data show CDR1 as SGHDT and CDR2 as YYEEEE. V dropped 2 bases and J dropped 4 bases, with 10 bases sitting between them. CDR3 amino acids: CASSFGRWNQPQHF. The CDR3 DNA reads TGTGCCAGCAGCTTTGGGAGGTGGAATCAGCCCCAGCATTTT.

The CDR3 coding sequence is TGTACGCCCAGCGCTGAAGCTTTCTTT. It yields the protein CTPSAEAFF. The chain recombines TRBV27 with TRBJ1-1; D is uncertain. Germline-derived CDR1 and CDR2 are MNHEY and SMNVEV (reference sequence). This CDR3 is 9 amino acids long.

DNA for the CDR3: TGTGCCAGCAGCGACTCCCAAGAGACCCAGTACTTC. Translation gives CASSDSQETQYF. The chain is built from TRBV9 and TRBJ2-5; the D is unclear. CDR3 length equals 12 residues. The germline CDR1 and CDR2 sequences are SGDLS and YYNGEE. Trimming pared 3 bases from V and 1 base from J, leaving 4 bases between.

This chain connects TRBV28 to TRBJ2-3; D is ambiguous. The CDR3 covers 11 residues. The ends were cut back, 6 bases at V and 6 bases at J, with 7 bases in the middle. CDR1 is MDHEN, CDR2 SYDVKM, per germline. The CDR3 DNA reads TGTGCCAGCAGCTTCCAGGATACGCAGTATTTT. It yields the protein CASSFQDTQYF.